Only one count was recorded for the clone carrying this T cell receptor beta chain. H&E slides confirmed each diagnosis, reviewed by two pathologists independently. Premalignant or tumor cells were enriched by macro-dissection after pathologic assessment. Libraries were prepared by immunoSEQ multiplex PCR; TCRdb keeps only in-frame clonotypes and omits some of them. The top ten hold over 8% of the sample, which has 3,000 to 4,000 clones, 65% to 80% seen once. The CDR3 is made up of 14 amino acids. The germline V gene has CDR1 SNHLY and CDR2 FYNNEI. Trimming cost V 9 bases and J 4 bases, with 18 bases left between them. This entry is derived from a study of immune evolution from preneoplasia to lung adenocarcinoma. Study-level information: HLA loss of heterozygosity: 5.5% to 8.5% AIS, about 15% MIA, roughly 35% ADC, none AAH.

The receptor was derived from a person aged 70 to 79 with lung adenocarcinoma. The sequenced sample consisted of FFPE atypical adenomatous hyperplasia tissue from the lung. The subset here: atypical adenomatous hyperplasia (AAH), lung preneoplasia. V gene TRBV2 combines with J gene TRBJ1-1, with D possibly being TRBD1 (6 bases). Written as DNA, the CDR3 is TGTGCCAGTCTTTCGACAGGACGAACCACTGAAGCTTTCTTT. Its translation: CASLSTGRTTEAFF.